One sample yielded the 27 T cell receptor beta chains listed below, sequenced in a study of T cell changes during pregnancy in multiple sclerosis. This table comes from immunoSEQ multiplex PCR, and its TCRdb copy is limited to in-frame clones, with some not included. The profile shows about 28,000 clones, approximately 94% of them singletons. The source was CD4+ T cells from peripheral blood mononuclear cells, collected after pregnancy. All receptors come from a female donor with multiple sclerosis, enrolled in a pregnancy study.

The V gene is TRBV7-9, the J gene TRBJ2-7, with D tentatively TRBD2 (6 bases). From germline, CDR1 is SEHNR and CDR2 FQNEAQ (reference sequence). The CDR3 is 12 residues long. V lost 5 bases and J lost 5, with 10 bases in between. CDR3 nucleotides: TGTGCCAGCAGCACCGGGACTGACGAGCAGTACTTC. Translated, it gives CASSTGTDEQYF.

The chain couples TRBV30 to TRBJ1-2, with TRBD1 matching over 7 bases. Germline trimming cut 4 bases from V and 4 bases from J; bases unmatched to any gene: 12. The germline V gene has CDR1 GTSNPN and CDR2 SVGIG (reference sequence). The CDR3 sequence is 15 residues long. The CDR3 sequence is CAWNRRQGDSYGYTF. In DNA form, the CDR3 reads TGTGCCTGGAACCGGAGGCAGGGGGATTCCTATGGCTACACCTTC.

The rearrangement joins TRBV7-2 to TRBJ1-2, with 9 bases aligning to TRBD1. V gave up 5 bases and J gave up 8 bases; unmatched junction bases: 6. This CDR3 region has 13 residues. The V gene's germline CDR1 is SGHTA and CDR2 FQGNSA. The CDR3 coding sequence is TGTGCCAGCAGCCCAGGACAGGGGAGAGGCTACACCTTC. Translated, it gives CASSPGQGRGYTF.

The chain combines TRBV6-1 with TRBJ2-3; TRBD2 agrees at 15 bases. With 6 bases clipped from V and 3 bases from J, the junction kept 7 bases outside the gene matches. This CDR3 comprises 17 residues. CDR1 and CDR2 (germline): MNHNS, SASEGT. CDR3: CASREPGLAGGTDTQYF. In DNA, the CDR3 is TGTGCCAGCAGAGAACCGGGACTAGCGGGGGGTACAGATACGCAGTATTTT.

The gene calls are TRBV4-3 and TRBJ2-2; D is perhaps TRBD1 (6 bases). CDR3 length: 13 amino acids. CDR1 LGHNA and CDR2 YSLEER come from the germline V gene. Trimming removed 4 bases from V and 5 bases from J, with 8 bases in between. The CDR3 spells CASSRQATGELFF. CDR3 DNA sequence: TGCGCCAGCAGCCGACAGGCAACCGGGGAGCTGTTTTTT.

V is TRBV11-3 and J is TRBJ2-5, with TRBD2 as a possible D gene (6 bases). Germline loops: CDR1 SGHNT, CDR2 YENEEA. The CDR3 has 14 amino acids. V shed 1 base and J shed 4 bases, with 10 bases lying between them. CDR3 sequence: CASSLAGVGETQYF. CDR3 DNA: TGTGCCAGCAGCTTAGCGGGAGTGGGAGAGACCCAGTACTTC.

This chain connects TRBV5-1 to TRBJ2-1; 7 bases are a match to TRBD1. The CDR3 contains 16 residues. The germline V gene has CDR1 SGHRS and CDR2 YFSETQ. Trimming at V came to 4 bases and at J to 3 bases, leaving 10 bases not matched to a gene. In DNA form, the CDR3 reads TGCGCCAGCAGCCCTGGGACAGAACAGAACTACAATGAGCAGTTCTTC. It specifies CASSPGTEQNYNEQFF.

The rearrangement uses TRBV5-8 and TRBJ1-5; 9 bases map to TRBD1. The CDR3 runs 15 residues. Germline assignment: CDR1 SGHTS and CDR2 YDEGEE. V lost 4 bases to trimming and J lost 3 bases; unmatched junction nucleotides: 5. CDR3 nucleotides: TGTGCCAGCAGCCCACAGGGGGCGGACAATCAGCCCCAGCATTTT. It encodes CASSPQGADNQPQHF.

The chain employs TRBV29-1 and TRBJ2-5; possible D gene TRBD2, 7 bases. The CDR3 length is 14 residues. V shed 3 bases and J shed 5 bases, with 16 bases lying between them. Germline V gives CDR1 SQVTM, CDR2 ANQGSEA. In nucleotides, the CDR3 is TGCAGCGTTGATAAAGCGGGACACGGTGAGACCCAGTACTTC. Translation: CSVDKAGHGETQYF.

The V gene is TRBV9, the J gene TRBJ1-6; D unclear. CDR3 length: 15 amino acids. Trimming stripped 3 bases from V and 3 bases from J, with 10 bases between. CDR1 is SGDLS and CDR2 is YYNGEE in the germline V gene. CDR3 bases: TGTGCCAGCAGCGCACAAGATTACTATAATTCACCCCTCCACTTT. Encoded protein: CASSAQDYYNSPLHF.

The CDR3 nucleotides are TGTGCCAGCGGGGGGGGCTCTGGAAACACCATATATTTT. Translating it yields CASGGGSGNTIYF. The V gene is TRBV6-6, the J gene TRBJ1-3, with D possibly matching TRBD1 (5 bases). This CDR3 spans 13 amino acids. The V gene lost 8 bases and the J gene lost 0 bases, with 8 bases spanning the gap. Germline V lookup: CDR1 MNHNY, CDR2 SVGAGI (reference sequence).

V is TRBV7-9 and J is TRBJ1-1, with TRBD1 matching 10 bases. Germline CDR1 and CDR2: SEHNR and FQNEAQ (reference sequence). The CDR3 covers 16 residues. V was pared by 5 bases and J by 1 base, with 7 bases of the junction left unmatched. In DNA, the CDR3 is TGTGCCAGCAGCCGGGACAGGGGTGGCACGAACACTGAAGCTTTCTTT. This encodes CASSRDRGGTNTEAFF.

The CDR3: CASSSGLRSTDTQYF. Written as DNA, the CDR3 is TGTGCCAGCAGCTCGGGACTACGGAGCACAGATACGCAGTATTTT. The genes are TRBV5-8 and TRBJ2-3; TRBD2 matches at 7 bases. The germline V gene encodes CDR1 SGHTS and CDR2 YDEGEE. The CDR3 is 15 residues long. With 3 bases clipped from V and 0 bases from J, the junction kept 4 bases outside the gene matches.

The chain joins TRBV7-6 to TRBJ1-2; perhaps TRBD1 as D (5 bases). This CDR3 spans 12 amino acids. The V and J ends lost 4 bases and 7 bases respectively, with 10 bases between them. Germline lookup yields CDR1 SGHVS and CDR2 FNYEAQ. CDR3 DNA sequence: TGTGCCAGCAGCTCCCTGGGGGGTGGCTACACCTTC. This sequence encodes CASSSLGGGYTF.

The CDR3 DNA reads as TGTGCTAGTGGTTCCAGACTAGACTCGGATACGCAGTATTTT. This translates into CASGSRLDSDTQYF. The chain couples TRBV12-5 to TRBJ2-3, with TRBD2 as a possible D gene (6 bases). V was trimmed by 4 bases and J by 6 bases, leaving 14 bases between them. Germline loops: CDR1 LGHNT, CDR2 FRNRAP. CDR3 size: 14 residues.

This sequence joins TRBV19 and TRBJ1-1; 8 bases fit TRBD1. Germline V gene data show CDR1 as LNHDA and CDR2 as SQIVND (reference sequence). The CDR3 extends over 14 amino acids. V dropped 4 bases and J dropped 4; count of bases not matched to a gene: 5. The CDR3, as DNA: TGTGCCAGTAGTACCCAGGGGGCCGGCACTGAAGCTTTCTTT. This sequence encodes CASSTQGAGTEAFF. The full variable domain, with the rest looked up from reference TRBV19 and TRBJ1-1, is DGGITQSPKYLFRKEGQNVTLSCEQNLNHDAMYWYRQDPGQGLRLIYYSQIVNDFQKGDIAEGYSVSREKKESFPLTVTSAQKNPTAFYLCASSTQGAGTEAFFGQGTRLTVV.

V and J are TRBV5-8 and TRBJ1-6; D gene uncertain. Trimming shortened V by 2 bases and J by 10 bases, and 7 bases separated the two germline ends. In germline, CDR1 is SGHTS, CDR2 YDEGEE. This CDR3 spans 12 amino acids. The CDR3, as DNA: TGTGCCAGCAGCTTCCAGATATCACCCCTCCACTTT. Translated: CASSFQISPLHF.

V and J are TRBV7-9 and TRBJ1-1; possibly TRBD1 for D (5 bases). The CDR3 covers 14 residues. Trimming took off 1 base at V and 5 bases at J, with 11 bases between the two ends. Per the germline V gene, CDR1 is SEHNR and CDR2 is FQNEAQ (reference sequence). This chain's CDR3 is CASSLGQGKTEAFF. The CDR3, as DNA: TGTGCCAGCAGCTTAGGGCAGGGTAAGACTGAAGCTTTCTTT.

The DNA for the CDR3 is TGCGCCAGCAGCTTGGCCGGGACTCACTCCTACGAGCAGTACTTC. Its translation is CASSLAGTHSYEQYF. The rearrangement uses TRBV5-1 and TRBJ2-7; possible D gene TRBD2, 6 bases. The CDR3 contains 15 residues. V was trimmed by 0 bases and J by 0 bases, leaving 10 bases between them. The germline V gene has CDR1 SGHRS and CDR2 YFSETQ.

The chain couples TRBV10-3 to TRBJ1-1; TRBD1 matches 7 bases. The V gene's germline CDR1 is ENHRY and CDR2 SYGVKD. This CDR3 contains 14 residues. Germline trimming cut 7 bases from V and 1 base from J; bases unmatched to any gene: 6. The CDR3 loop reads CAITRQGENTEAFF. The CDR3 DNA sequence: TGTGCCATCACTAGGCAGGGGGAGAACACTGAAGCTTTCTTT.

This sequence joins TRBV11-3 and TRBJ2-1; D ambiguous. CDR3 length equals 13 residues. V was clipped by 5 bases and J by 7 bases, with 12 bases between them. CDR1 and CDR2 (germline): SGHNT, YENEEA. For the CDR3, the DNA is TGTGCCAGCAGCGATAGTCTTGCAAATGAGCAGTTCTTC. Its translation is CASSDSLANEQFF. The whole variable domain, remainder taken from reference TRBV11-3 and TRBJ2-1, is EAGVVQSPRYKIIEKKQPVAFWCNPISGHNTLYWYLQNLGQGPELLIRYENEEAVDDSQLPKDRFSAERLKGVDSTLKIQPAELGDSAVYLCASSDSLANEQFFGPGTRLTVL.

V usage is TRBV2 and J usage is TRBJ1-2; possible D gene TRBD1, 6 bases. Germline CDR1 and CDR2: SNHLY and FYNNEI. Trimming cost V 3 bases and J 4 bases, with 15 bases left between them. CDR3 size: 15 residues. The CDR3 bases are TGTGCCAGCAGTGATCAAGGCGGGGGCGGCTATGGCTACACCTTC. Its translation is CASSDQGGGGYGYTF.

This chain uses TRBV6-1 with TRBJ1-2; 7 nucleotides agree with TRBD1. CDR3 length equals 13 residues. CDR1 and CDR2 from the germline V gene are MNHNS and SASEGT. Trimming removed 7 bases from V and 4 bases from J; junction bases left unmatched: 6. CDR3 sequence reads: CASNTGEGYGYTF. In DNA, the CDR3 is TGTGCCAGCAACACAGGGGAAGGCTATGGCTACACCTTC.

This clone was detected only once. This chain links TRBV11-2 with TRBJ1-2, with TRBD1 identical over 7 bases. V shed 6 bases and J 3 bases; nucleotides not matched to a gene: 10. The germline V gene encodes CDR1 SGHAT and CDR2 FQNNGV. This CDR3 is built from 15 residues. CDR3 sequence reads: CASSSLTGTDYGYTF. The CDR3 DNA follows: TGTGCCAGCAGTTCTCTAACTGGGACAGACTATGGCTACACCTTC.

This clone has only one observation. This chain uses TRBV6-1 with TRBJ1-5; D may be TRBD1 (5 bases). V gave up 5 bases and J gave up 9 bases, with 17 bases separating them. CDR1 and CDR2 from the germline V gene are MNHNS and SASEGT. The CDR3 totals 14 residues. The DNA for the CDR3 is TGTGCCAGCAGTACTCAGGGTCCGGGGGTGCCCCAGCATTTT. Translating it yields CASSTQGPGVPQHF.

The chain employs TRBV5-1 and TRBJ2-7; D possibly corresponds to TRBD1 (6 bases). Germline CDR1 reads SGHRS; CDR2 reads YFSETQ. The CDR3 is 17 residues long. The V gene lost 0 bases and the J gene lost 4 bases, with 20 bases spanning the gap. Written as DNA, the CDR3 is TGCGCCAGCAGCTTGGCTGTTGGGGGCAATTATGGATACGAGCAGTACTTC. This gives the protein CASSLAVGGNYGYEQYF.

The gene calls are TRBV9 and TRBJ1-1; 9 bases agree with TRBD1. V lost 4 bases and J lost 1; bases outside the gene matches: 8. Germline V lookup: CDR1 SGDLS, CDR2 YYNGEE. CDR3 length: 16 amino acids. CDR3 residues: CASSTRTGEGNTEAFF. The CDR3 region has the DNA TGTGCCAGCAGCACCCGGACAGGGGAGGGGAACACTGAAGCTTTCTTT.